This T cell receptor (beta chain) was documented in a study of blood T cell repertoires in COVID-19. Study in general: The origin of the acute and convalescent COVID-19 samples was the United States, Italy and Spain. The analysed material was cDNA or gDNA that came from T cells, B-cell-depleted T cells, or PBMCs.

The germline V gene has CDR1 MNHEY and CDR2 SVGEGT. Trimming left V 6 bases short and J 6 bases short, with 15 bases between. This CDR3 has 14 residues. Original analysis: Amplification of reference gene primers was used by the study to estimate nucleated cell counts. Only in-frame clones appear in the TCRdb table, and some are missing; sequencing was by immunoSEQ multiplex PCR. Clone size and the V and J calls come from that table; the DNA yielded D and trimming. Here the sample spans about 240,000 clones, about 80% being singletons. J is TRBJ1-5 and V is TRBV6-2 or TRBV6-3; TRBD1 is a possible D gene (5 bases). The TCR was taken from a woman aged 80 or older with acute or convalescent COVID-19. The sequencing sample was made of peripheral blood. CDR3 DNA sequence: TGTGCCAGCAGCCCCTTACTTGACAGTCAGCCCCAGCATTTT. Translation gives CASSPLLDSQPQHF.